This TCR beta chain stems from a study of blood T cell repertoires in COVID-19. Study at large: There were acute and convalescent COVID-19 samples, and they came from the United States, Italy and Spain. Sources were T cells, B-cell-depleted T cells, or PBMCs; the material itself was cDNA or gDNA.

As processed by the authors: Estimated nucleated cell counts came from reference gene primer amplification. Sequenced by immunoSEQ multiplex PCR; TCRdb stores in-frame clones only, minus some. D and trimming were read from the DNA, whereas the V and J calls and clone size are those reported in that table. The table lists almost 250,000 clones, approximately 86% of them singletons. Trimming removed 6 bases at V and 7 bases at J, with 16 bases between. The germline V gene encodes CDR1 MNHEY and CDR2 SVGAGI. CDR3 size: 14 residues. The rearrangement uses TRBV6-5 and TRBJ2-1; maybe TRBD2 (6 bases). Sequencing was carried out using peripheral blood. This TCR was recovered from an older woman who had recovered from COVID-19. The CDR3 DNA is TGTGCCAGCAGCTGGGGGGTCCGAGGGAATGAGCAGTTCTTC. Translation: CASSWGVRGNEQFF.